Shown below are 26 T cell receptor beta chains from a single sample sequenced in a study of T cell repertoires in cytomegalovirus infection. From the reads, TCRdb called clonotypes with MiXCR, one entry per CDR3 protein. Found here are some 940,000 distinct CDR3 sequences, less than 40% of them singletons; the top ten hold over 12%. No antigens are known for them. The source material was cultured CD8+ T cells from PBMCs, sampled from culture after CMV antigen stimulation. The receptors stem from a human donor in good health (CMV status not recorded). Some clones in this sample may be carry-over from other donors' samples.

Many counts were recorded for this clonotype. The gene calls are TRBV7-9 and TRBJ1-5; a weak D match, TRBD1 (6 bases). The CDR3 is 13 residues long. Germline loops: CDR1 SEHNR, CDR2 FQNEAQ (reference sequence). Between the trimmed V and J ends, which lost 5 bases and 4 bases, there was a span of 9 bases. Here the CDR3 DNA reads TGTGCCAGCAGCCCCGACAGGAATCAGCCCCAGCATTTT. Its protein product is CASSPDRNQPQHF.

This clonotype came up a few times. The CDR3 here is CASSRSFPYYEQYV. CDR3 nucleotide sequence: TGTGCCAGCAGCCGGAGCTTCCCATACTACGAGCAGTACGTC. The V and J genes are TRBV6-2 or TRBV6-3 and TRBJ2-7; D call uncertain. This CDR3 spans 14 amino acids. CDR1 is MNHEY, CDR2 SVGEGT, per germline. Deletions cut 6 bases from V and 3 bases from J, with 15 bases between.

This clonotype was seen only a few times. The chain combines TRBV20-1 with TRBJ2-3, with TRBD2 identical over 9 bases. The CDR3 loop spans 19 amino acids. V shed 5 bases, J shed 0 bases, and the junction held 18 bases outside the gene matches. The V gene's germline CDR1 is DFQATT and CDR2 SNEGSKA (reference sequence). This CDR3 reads CSAGGWGSGGNSSTDTQYF. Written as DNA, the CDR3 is TGCAGTGCTGGGGGGTGGGGTAGCGGGGGTAATTCTAGCACAGATACGCAGTATTTT.

CDR3 loop: CASSRDMNQPQHF. CDR3 in DNA: TGTGCCAGCAGCCGAGACATGAATCAGCCCCAGCATTTT. The chain links TRBV14 to TRBJ1-5; D not resolved. CDR1 is SGHDN, CDR2 FVKESK, per germline. V was shortened by 4 bases and J by 4 bases, with 8 bases between the two germline ends. The CDR3 sequence is 13 residues long.

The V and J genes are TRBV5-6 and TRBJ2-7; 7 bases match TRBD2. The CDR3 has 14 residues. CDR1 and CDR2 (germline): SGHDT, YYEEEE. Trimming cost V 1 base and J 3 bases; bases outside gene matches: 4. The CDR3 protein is CASSLKPGGYEQYV. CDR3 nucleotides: TGTGCCAGCAGCTTGAAGCCGGGGGGCTACGAGCAGTACGTC.

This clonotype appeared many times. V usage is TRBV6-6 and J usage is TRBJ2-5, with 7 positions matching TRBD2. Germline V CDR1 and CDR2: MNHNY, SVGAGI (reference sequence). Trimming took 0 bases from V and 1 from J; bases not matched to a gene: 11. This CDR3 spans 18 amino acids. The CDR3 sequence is CASSYSIGPSGLQETQYF. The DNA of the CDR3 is TGTGCCAGCAGTTACTCGATTGGGCCTAGCGGACTCCAAGAGACCCAGTACTTC.

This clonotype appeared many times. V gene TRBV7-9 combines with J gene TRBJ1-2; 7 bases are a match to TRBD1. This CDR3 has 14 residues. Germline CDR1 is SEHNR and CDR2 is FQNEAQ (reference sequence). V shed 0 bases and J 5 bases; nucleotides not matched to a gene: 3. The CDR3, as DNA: TGTGCCAGCAGCTTAGCAGGGACAGTGTATGGCTACACCTTC. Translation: CASSLAGTVYGYTF.

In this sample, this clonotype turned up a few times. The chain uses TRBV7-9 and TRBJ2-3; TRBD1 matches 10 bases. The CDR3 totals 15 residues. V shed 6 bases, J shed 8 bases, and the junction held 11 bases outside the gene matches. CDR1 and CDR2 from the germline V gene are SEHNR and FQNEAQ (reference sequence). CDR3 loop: CASSGTGVYVGTQYF. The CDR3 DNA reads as TGTGCCAGCAGTGGGACAGGGGTCTACGTTGGTACGCAGTATTTT.

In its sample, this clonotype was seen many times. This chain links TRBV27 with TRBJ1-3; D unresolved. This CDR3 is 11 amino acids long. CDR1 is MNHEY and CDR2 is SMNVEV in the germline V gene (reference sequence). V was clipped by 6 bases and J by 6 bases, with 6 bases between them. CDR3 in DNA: TGTGCCAGCAGCCATTTAAACACCATATATTTT. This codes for CASSHLNTIYF.

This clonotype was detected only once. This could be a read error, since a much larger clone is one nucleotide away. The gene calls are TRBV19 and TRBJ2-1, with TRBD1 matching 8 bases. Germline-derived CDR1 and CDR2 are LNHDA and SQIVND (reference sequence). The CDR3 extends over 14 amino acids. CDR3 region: CTSSPGTGYIEQFF. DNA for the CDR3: TGTACCAGTAGTCCCGGGACAGGATACATTGAGCAGTTCTTC.

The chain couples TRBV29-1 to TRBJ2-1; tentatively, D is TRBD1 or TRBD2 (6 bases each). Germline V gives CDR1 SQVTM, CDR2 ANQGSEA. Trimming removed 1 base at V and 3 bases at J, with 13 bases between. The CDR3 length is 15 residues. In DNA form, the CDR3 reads TGCAGCGTTGAAGCGAGGGGGGAGCTCTACAATGAGCAGTTCTTC. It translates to CSVEARGELYNEQFF.

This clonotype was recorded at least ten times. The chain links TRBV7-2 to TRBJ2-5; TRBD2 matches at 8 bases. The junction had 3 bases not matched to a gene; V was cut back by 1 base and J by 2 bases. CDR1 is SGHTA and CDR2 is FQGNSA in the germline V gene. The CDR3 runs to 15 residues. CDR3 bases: TGTGCCAGCAGCTTAGAGGCTAGCGGGCAAGAGACCCAGTACTTC. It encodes CASSLEASGQETQYF.

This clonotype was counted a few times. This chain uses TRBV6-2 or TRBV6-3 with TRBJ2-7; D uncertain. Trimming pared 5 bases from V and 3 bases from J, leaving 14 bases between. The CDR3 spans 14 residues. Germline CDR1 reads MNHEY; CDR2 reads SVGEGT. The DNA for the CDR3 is TGTGCCAGCAGTATCGCTGTTGGAGACTACGAGCAGTACGTC. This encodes CASSIAVGDYEQYV.

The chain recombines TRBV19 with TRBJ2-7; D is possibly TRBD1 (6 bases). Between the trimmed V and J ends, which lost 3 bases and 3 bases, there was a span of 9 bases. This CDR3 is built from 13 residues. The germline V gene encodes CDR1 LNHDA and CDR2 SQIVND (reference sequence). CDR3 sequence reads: CASSMGRGYEQYV. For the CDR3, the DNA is TGTGCCAGTAGTATGGGCAGGGGCTACGAGCAGTACGTC.

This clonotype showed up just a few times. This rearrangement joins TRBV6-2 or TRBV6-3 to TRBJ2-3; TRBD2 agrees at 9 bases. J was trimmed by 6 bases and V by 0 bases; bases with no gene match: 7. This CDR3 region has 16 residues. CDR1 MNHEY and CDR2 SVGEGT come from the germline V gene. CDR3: CASSYSAGSGGDTQYF. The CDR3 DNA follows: TGTGCCAGCAGTTACTCGGCTGGTAGCGGGGGCGATACGCAGTATTTT.

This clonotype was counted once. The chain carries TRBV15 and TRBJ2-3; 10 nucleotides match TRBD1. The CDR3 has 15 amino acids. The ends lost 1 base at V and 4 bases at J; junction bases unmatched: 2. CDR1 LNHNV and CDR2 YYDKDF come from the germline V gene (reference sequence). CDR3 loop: CATSRGQGASDTQYF. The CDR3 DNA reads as TGTGCCACCAGCAGAGGACAGGGGGCTTCAGATACGCAGTATTTT. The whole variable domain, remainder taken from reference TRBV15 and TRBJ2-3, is DAMVIQNPRYQVTQFGKPVTLSCSQTLNHNVMYWYQQKSSQAPKLLFHYYDKDFNNEADTPDNFQSRRPNTSFCFLDIRSPGLGDTAMYLCATSRGQGASDTQYFGPGTRLTVL.

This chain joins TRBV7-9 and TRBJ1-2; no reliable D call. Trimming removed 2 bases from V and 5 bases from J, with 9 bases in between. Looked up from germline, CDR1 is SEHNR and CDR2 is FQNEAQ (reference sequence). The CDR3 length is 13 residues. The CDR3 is CASSLQEDYGYTF. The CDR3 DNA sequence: TGTGCCAGCAGCTTACAGGAGGATTATGGCTACACCTTC.

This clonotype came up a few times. CDR3 in amino acids: CASGLPSRSGYTF. The CDR3 coding sequence is TGTGCTAGTGGCCTGCCCTCGCGTTCTGGCTACACCTTC. The V call is TRBV12-5, the J call TRBJ1-2; no firm D call. In germline, CDR1 is LGHNT, CDR2 FRNRAP. The CDR3 is 13 residues long. V gave up 6 bases and J gave up 7 bases, with 15 bases separating them.

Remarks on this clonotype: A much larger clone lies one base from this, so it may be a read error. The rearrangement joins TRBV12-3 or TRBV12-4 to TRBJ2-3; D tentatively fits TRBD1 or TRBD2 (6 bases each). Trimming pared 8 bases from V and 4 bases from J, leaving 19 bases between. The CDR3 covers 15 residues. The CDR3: CASLLGHREADTQYF. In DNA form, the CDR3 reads TGTGCCAGCCTCCTAGGCCACAGGGAGGCAGATACGCAGTATTTT.

The CDR3 loop is CASSESKGQAYEQYF. The CDR3 DNA is TGTGCCAGCAGTGAATCTAAGGGACAGGCCTACGAGCAGTACTTC. V usage is TRBV6-1 and J usage is TRBJ2-7; TRBD1 agrees at 8 bases. The V gene end was trimmed by 2 bases and the J gene end by 2 bases; junction bases not matched to a gene: 5. This CDR3 region has 15 residues. In germline, CDR1 is MNHNS, CDR2 SASEGT.

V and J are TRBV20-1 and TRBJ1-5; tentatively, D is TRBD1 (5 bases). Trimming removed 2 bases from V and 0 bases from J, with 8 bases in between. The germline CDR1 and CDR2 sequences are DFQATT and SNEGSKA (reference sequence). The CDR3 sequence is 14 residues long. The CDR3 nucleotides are TGCAGTGCTAGACAGGGAGATAGCAATCAGCCCCAGCATTTT. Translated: CSARQGDSNQPQHF.

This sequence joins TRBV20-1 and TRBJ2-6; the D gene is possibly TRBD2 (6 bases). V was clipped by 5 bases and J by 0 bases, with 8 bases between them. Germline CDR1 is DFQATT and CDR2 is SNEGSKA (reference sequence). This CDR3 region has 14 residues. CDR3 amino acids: CSAGGFSGANVLTF. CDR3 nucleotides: TGCAGTGCTGGGGGGTTCTCTGGGGCCAACGTCCTGACTTTC.

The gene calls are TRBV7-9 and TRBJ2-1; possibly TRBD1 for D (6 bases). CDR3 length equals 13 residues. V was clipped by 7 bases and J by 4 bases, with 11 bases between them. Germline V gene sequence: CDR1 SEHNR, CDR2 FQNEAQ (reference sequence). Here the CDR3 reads CASTWTEYNEQFF. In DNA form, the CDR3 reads TGTGCCAGCACCTGGACAGAGTACAATGAGCAGTTCTTC.

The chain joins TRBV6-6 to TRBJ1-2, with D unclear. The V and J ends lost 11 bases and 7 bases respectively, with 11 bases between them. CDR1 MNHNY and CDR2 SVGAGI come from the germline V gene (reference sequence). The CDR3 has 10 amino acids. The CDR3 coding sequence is TGTGCCGGCGCAGAACCTGGCTACACCTTC. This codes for CAGAEPGYTF.

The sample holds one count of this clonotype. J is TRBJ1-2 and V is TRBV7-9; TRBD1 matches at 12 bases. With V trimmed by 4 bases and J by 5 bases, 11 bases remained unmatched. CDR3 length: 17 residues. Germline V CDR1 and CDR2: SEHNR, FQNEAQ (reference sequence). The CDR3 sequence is CASSSRDRGRIVYGYTF. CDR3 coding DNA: TGTGCCAGCAGCTCCCGGGACAGGGGGCGAATTGTATATGGCTACACCTTC.

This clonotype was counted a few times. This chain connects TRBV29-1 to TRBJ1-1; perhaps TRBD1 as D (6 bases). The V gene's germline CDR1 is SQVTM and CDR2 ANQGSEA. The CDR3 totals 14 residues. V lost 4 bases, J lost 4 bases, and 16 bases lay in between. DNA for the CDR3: TGCAGCGTTGCCAGGGGCCGGGGGGGCACTGAAGCTTTCTTT. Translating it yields CSVARGRGGTEAFF.